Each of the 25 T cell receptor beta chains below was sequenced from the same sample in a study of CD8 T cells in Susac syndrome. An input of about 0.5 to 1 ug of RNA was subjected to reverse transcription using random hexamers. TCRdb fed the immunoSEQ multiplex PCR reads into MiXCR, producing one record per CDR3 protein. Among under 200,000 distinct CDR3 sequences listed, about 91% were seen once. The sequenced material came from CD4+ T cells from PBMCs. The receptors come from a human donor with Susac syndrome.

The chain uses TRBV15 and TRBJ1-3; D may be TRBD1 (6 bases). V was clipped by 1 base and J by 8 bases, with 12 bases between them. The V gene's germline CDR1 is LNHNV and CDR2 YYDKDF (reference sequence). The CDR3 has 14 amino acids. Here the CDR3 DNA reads TGTGCCACCAGCAGAGGGGGGGCGCCGGACACCATATATTTT. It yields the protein CATSRGGAPDTIYF.

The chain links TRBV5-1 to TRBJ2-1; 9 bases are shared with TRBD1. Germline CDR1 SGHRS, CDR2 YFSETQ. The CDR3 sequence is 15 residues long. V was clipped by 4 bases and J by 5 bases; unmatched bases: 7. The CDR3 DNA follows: TGCGCCAGCAGCCCTCGCGGGACAGGGAACAATGAGCAGTTCTTC. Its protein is CASSPRGTGNNEQFF.

The CDR3 DNA is TGTGCCAGCTCACCACCGGGGCCGCTAGCGGAATCAGATACGCAGTATTTT. Translation: CASSPPGPLAESDTQYF. The J gene is TRBJ2-3, the V gene TRBV18, with 7 positions matching TRBD2. The CDR3 is 17 residues long. V was pared by 0 bases and J by 4 bases, with 10 bases of the junction left unmatched. Germline V gene sequence: CDR1 KGHSH, CDR2 LQKENI.

CDR3 sequence (DNA): TGTGCCAGCAGCCAAGATATGTACGAGCAGTACTTC. It is translated as CASSQDMYEQYF. V is TRBV3-1 and J is TRBJ2-7; D is undetermined. The CDR3 extends over 12 amino acids. V was trimmed by 0 bases and J by 4 bases, leaving 4 bases between them. CDR1 is LGHDT and CDR2 is YNNKEL in the germline V gene (reference sequence).

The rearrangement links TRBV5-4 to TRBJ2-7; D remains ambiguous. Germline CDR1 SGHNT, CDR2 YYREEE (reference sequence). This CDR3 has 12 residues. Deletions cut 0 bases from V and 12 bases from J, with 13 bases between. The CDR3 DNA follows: TGTGCCAGCAGCTTGGAAGGGCGGTCCGTGTACTTC. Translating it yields CASSLEGRSVYF.

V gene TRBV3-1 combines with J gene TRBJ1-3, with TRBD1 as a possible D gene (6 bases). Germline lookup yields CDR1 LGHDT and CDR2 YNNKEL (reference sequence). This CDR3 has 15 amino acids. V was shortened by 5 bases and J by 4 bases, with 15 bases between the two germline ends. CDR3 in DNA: TGTGCCAGCAGCGGCTATCACAGGGAGGGAAACACCATATATTTT. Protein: CASSGYHREGNTIYF.

Written as DNA, the CDR3 is TGCGCCAGCAGCTTGGAGGTAGGGTCTATCTACGAGCAGTACTTC. It specifies CASSLEVGSIYEQYF. The chain joins TRBV5-1 to TRBJ2-7; no reliable D call. This CDR3 region has 15 residues. Germline-derived CDR1 and CDR2 are SGHRS and YFSETQ. The V and J ends lost 0 bases and 3 bases respectively, with 13 bases between them.

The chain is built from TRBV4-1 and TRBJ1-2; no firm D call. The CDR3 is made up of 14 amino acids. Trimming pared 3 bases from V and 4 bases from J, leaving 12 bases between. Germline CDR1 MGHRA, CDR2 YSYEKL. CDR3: CASSQGTYLYGYTF. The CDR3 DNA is TGCGCCAGCAGCCAGGGTACCTATCTCTATGGCTACACCTTC.

CDR3 in DNA: TGTGCCAGCAGCCAAGATCACGTAGGACTAGCGGGGTCCACAGATACGCAGTATTTT. Translated: CASSQDHVGLAGSTDTQYF. This chain connects TRBV3-1 to TRBJ2-3; the match to TRBD2 covers 12 bases. This CDR3 spans 19 amino acids. V lost 0 bases, J lost 2 bases, and 9 bases stayed unmatched. Germline loops: CDR1 LGHDT, CDR2 YNNKEL (reference sequence).

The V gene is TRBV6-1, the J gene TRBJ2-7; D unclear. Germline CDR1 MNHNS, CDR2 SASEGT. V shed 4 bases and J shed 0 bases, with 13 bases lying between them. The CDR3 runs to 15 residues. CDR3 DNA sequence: TGTGCCAGCAGTGGGGTGGCCAGGAGCTCCTACGAGCAGTACTTC. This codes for CASSGVARSSYEQYF.

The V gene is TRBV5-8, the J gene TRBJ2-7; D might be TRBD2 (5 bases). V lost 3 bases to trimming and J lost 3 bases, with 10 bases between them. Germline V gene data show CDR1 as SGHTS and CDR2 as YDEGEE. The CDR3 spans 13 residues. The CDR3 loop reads CASSWRVFYEQYF. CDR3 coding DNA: TGTGCCAGCAGCTGGCGGGTATTCTACGAGCAGTACTTC.

DNA of the CDR3: TGTGCCAGCAGTGACCCTTTGGACACTGAAGCTTTCTTT. Protein: CASSDPLDTEAFF. The V and J genes are TRBV2 and TRBJ1-1; D is ambiguous. V was trimmed by 3 bases and J by 3 bases, leaving 8 bases between them. The CDR3 is 13 amino acids. Per germline, CDR1 SNHLY and CDR2 FYNNEI.

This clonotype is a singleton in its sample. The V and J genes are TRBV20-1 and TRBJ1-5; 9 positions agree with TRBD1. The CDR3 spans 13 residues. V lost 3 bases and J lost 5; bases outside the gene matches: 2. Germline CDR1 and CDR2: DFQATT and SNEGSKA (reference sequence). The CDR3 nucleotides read TGCAGTGCTAGGAGGACAGGGGATCAGCCCCAGCATTTT. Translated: CSARRTGDQPQHF.

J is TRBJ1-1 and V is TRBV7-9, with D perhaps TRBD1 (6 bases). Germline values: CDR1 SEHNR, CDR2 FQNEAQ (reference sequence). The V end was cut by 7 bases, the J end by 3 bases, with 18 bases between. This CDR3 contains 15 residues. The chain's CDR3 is CASTLIQGGHTEAFF. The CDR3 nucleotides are TGTGCCAGCACCCTCATACAGGGAGGGCACACTGAAGCTTTCTTT. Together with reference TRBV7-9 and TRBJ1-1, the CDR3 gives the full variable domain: DTGVSQNPRHKITKRGQNVTFRCDPISEHNRLYWYRQTLGQGPEFLTYFQNEAQLEKSRLLSDRFSAERPKGSFSTLEIQRTEQGDSAMYLCASTLIQGGHTEAFFGQGTRLTVV.

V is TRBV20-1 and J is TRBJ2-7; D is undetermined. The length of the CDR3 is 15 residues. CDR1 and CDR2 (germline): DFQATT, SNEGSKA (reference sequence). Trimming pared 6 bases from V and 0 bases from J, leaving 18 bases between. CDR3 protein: CSANPKTVISYEQYF. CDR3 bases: TGCAGTGCAAACCCGAAAACTGTCATCTCCTACGAGCAGTACTTC.

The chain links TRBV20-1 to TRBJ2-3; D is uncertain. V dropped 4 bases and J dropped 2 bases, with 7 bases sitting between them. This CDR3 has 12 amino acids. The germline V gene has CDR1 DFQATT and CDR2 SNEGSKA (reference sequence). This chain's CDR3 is CSAIPSTDTQYF. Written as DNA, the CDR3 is TGCAGTGCTATCCCGTCCACAGATACGCAGTATTTT.

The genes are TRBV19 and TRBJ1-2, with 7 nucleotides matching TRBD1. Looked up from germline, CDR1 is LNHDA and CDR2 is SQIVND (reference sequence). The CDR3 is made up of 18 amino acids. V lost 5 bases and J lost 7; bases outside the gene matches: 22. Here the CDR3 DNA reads TGTGCCAGTAGTCCCCCCCCGGATCCCCGACAGGGAGTGACTGGCTACACCTTC. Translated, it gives CASSPPPDPRQGVTGYTF.

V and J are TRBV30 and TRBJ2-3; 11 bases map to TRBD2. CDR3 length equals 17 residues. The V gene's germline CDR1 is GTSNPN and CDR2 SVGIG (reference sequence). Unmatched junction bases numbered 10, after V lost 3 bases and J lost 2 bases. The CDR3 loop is CAWRRLAGFNLTDTQYF. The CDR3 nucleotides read TGTGCCTGGAGACGACTAGCGGGGTTCAACCTCACAGATACGCAGTATTTT.

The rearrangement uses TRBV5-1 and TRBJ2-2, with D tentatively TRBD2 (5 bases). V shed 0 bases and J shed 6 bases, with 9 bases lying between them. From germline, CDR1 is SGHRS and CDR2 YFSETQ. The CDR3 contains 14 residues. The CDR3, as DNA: TGCGCCAGCAGCTTGGCCTTAGCGTCCGGGGAGCTGTTTTTT. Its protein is CASSLALASGELFF.

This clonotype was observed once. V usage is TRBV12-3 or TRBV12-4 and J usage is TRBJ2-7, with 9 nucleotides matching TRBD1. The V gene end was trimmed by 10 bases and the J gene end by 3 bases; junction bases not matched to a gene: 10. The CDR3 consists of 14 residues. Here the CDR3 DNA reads TGTGCCATCCCCCCCGGGACAGGGATCTACGAGCAGTACTTC. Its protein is CAIPPGTGIYEQYF.

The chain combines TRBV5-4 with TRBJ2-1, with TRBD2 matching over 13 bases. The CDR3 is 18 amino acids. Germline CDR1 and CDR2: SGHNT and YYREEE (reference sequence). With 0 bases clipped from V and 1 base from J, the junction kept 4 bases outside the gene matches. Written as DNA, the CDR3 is TGTGCCAGCAGCTTGGTACGACTAGCGGGAGGATCCTACAATGAGCAGTTCTTC. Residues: CASSLVRLAGGSYNEQFF.

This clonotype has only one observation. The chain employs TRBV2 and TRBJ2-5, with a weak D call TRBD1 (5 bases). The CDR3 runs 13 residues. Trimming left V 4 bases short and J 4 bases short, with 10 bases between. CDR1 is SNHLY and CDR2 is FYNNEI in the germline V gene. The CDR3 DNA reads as TGTGCCAGCAGTGTCAGGGTTCGAGAGACCCAGTACTTC. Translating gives CASSVRVRETQYF.

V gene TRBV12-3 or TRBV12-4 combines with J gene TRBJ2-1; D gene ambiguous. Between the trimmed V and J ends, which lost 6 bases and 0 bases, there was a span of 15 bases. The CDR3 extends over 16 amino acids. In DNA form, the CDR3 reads TGTGCCAGCAGCCCTGGACCCAGGAGCTCCTACAATGAGCAGTTCTTC. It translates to CASSPGPRSSYNEQFF.

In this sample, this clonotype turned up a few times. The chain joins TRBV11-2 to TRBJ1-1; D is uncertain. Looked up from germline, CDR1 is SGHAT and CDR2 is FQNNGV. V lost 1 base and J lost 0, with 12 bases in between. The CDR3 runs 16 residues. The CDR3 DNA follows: TGTGCCAGCAGCTTAGCCGGTCCAGGAGTGAACACTGAAGCTTTCTTT. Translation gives CASSLAGPGVNTEAFF.

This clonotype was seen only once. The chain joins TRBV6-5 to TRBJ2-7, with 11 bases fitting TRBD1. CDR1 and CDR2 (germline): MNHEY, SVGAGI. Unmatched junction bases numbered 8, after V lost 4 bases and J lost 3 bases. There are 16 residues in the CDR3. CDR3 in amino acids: CASSSGGTGGIYEQYF. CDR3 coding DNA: TGTGCCAGCAGTTCGGGTGGGACAGGGGGGATCTACGAGCAGTACTTC.